Each of the 9 T cell receptor beta chains below was sequenced from the same sample in a study of cytomegalovirus exposure and HLA in healthy donors. The PCR employed 60 Vbeta primers together with 13 Jbeta primers. The assay was immunoSEQ multiplex PCR, and TCRdb's table has in-frame clones only and misses some. The data contain around 100,000 clones, 60% to 85% of them singletons. Source material: PBMCs. The receptors come from a man between 50 and 59 years old in good health and CMV-seropositive.

CDR3 residues: CASSVGLAETYEQYF. The DNA of the CDR3 is TGTGCCAGCAGCGTAGGTCTAGCGGAAACCTACGAGCAGTACTTC. The gene calls are TRBV9 and TRBJ2-7; TRBD2 matches at 7 bases. After removal of 0 bases from V and 2 bases from J, the junction contained 5 bases not matched to a gene. CDR1 is SGDLS, CDR2 YYNGEE, per germline. The CDR3 loop spans 15 amino acids.

This clone was detected once. The chain is built from TRBV9 and TRBJ2-1; TRBD2 agrees at 13 bases. Unmatched junction bases numbered 5, after V lost 3 bases and J lost 8 bases. Germline CDR1 reads SGDLS; CDR2 reads YYNGEE. The CDR3 loop spans 15 amino acids. CDR3 sequence (DNA): TGTGCCAGCAGCGCCTTAGGACTAGCGGGAGATGAGCAGTTCTTC. Translation: CASSALGLAGDEQFF. The full variable domain, its missing parts supplied by reference TRBV9 and TRBJ2-1, is DSGVTQTPKHLITATGQRVTLRCSPRSGDLSVYWYQQSLDQGLQFLIQYYNGEERAKGNILERFSAQQFPDLHSELNLSSLELGDSALYFCASSALGLAGDEQFFGPGTRLTVL.

The table lists this clone with a count of one. J is TRBJ2-1 and V is TRBV19; TRBD1 agrees at 8 bases. The trim removed 3 bases at V and 9 bases at J, leaving 4 bases unmatched. This CDR3 is 13 amino acids long. The germline V gene has CDR1 LNHDA and CDR2 SQIVND (reference sequence). The CDR3 reads CASSIPGQGEQFF. CDR3 nucleotide sequence: TGTGCCAGTAGTATTCCAGGACAGGGTGAGCAGTTCTTC.

The V gene is TRBV28, the J gene TRBJ1-5, with 8 bases matching TRBD1. This CDR3 comprises 17 residues. Germline CDR1 MDHEN, CDR2 SYDVKM. V was pared by 5 bases and J by 6 bases, with 15 bases of the junction left unmatched. The CDR3 DNA reads as TGTGCCAGCAGTACCGGACAGGGTAGAGGTATAGCTCAGCCCCAGCATTTT. Protein product: CASSTGQGRGIAQPQHF.

This chain links TRBV10-3 with TRBJ2-7; D is uncertain. Germline V gives CDR1 ENHRY, CDR2 SYGVKD. This CDR3 has 15 residues. V lost 0 bases and J lost 2, with 11 bases in between. The CDR3 DNA follows: TGTGCCATCAGTGAGTCGAGCGACCTACCCTACGAGCAGTACTTC. Residues: CAISESSDLPYEQYF.

V is TRBV23-1 and J is TRBJ1-1, with 8 bases identical to TRBD1. Being an ORF, TRBV23-1 has a function that is uncertain. This CDR3 contains 13 residues. The trim removed 9 bases at V and 3 bases at J, leaving 6 bases unmatched. CDR3 DNA sequence: TGCGCCAGAGGATCAGGGGGCGACACTGAAGCTTTCTTT. Its translation is CARGSGGDTEAFF.

The chain carries TRBV7-8 and TRBJ1-1; the D gene is possibly TRBD1 (5 bases). The CDR3 length is 15 residues. V was clipped by 3 bases and J by 2 bases, with 13 bases between them. Germline CDR1 and CDR2: SGHVS and FQNEAQ. The CDR3, as DNA: TGTGCCAGCAGCTTGACGACAGCCCTAAACACTGAAGCTTTCTTT. Translation gives CASSLTTALNTEAFF.

J is TRBJ2-1 and V is TRBV14, with 10 positions matching TRBD1. CDR1 SGHDN and CDR2 FVKESK come from the germline V gene. The ends lost 4 bases at V and 2 bases at J; junction bases unmatched: 8. The CDR3 extends over 17 amino acids. CDR3 protein: CASSLSYGQGAYNEQFF. For the CDR3, the DNA is TGTGCCAGCAGCCTGAGTTACGGACAGGGGGCCTACAATGAGCAGTTCTTC.

The chain couples TRBV15 to TRBJ2-3; 10 bases are shared with TRBD1. This CDR3 is 13 amino acids long. Germline V gives CDR1 LNHNV, CDR2 YYDKDF (reference sequence). J lost 6 bases, V lost 8 bases, and 5 bases had no gene match. The CDR3 spells CATSTGGWDTQYF. CDR3 sequence (DNA): TGTGCCACCTCGACAGGGGGCTGGGATACGCAGTATTTT.